A single sample gave rise to the 14 T cell receptor beta chains below, sequenced in a study of cytomegalovirus exposure and HLA in healthy donors. Using immunoSEQ multiplex PCR, the repertoire was profiled, and TCRdb retains in-frame clones only, with some absent. Of a few hundred thousand clones detected, just over 85% appear once; the ten largest clones hold around 0.8%. Sequenced sample: PBMCs. All receptors derive from a young woman in good health and CMV-seronegative.

The rearrangement links TRBV27 to TRBJ2-7; 9 bases align to TRBD2. This CDR3 spans 15 amino acids. The V and J ends lost 2 bases and 2 bases, in that order; junction bases with no gene match: 4. Germline V gene lookup returns CDR1 MNHEY and CDR2 SMNVEV (reference sequence). This CDR3 is CASSLGGRGTYEQYF. The CDR3 DNA sequence: TGTGCCAGCAGTTTAGGCGGGAGGGGTACCTACGAGCAGTACTTC.

V and J are TRBV4-3 and TRBJ2-7; maybe TRBD2 (5 bases). Germline CDR1 is LGHNA and CDR2 is YSLEER. V lost 4 bases to trimming and J lost 0 bases, with 13 bases between them. This CDR3 spans 15 amino acids. CDR3 region: CASSRFKRSSYEQYF. The CDR3, as DNA: TGCGCCAGCAGCCGCTTCAAGCGGAGCTCCTACGAGCAGTACTTC.

This clone appeared once. The chain combines TRBV6-1 with TRBJ1-3, with D hard to call. This CDR3 is 12 amino acids long. Per germline, CDR1 MNHNS and CDR2 SASEGT. The V end was cut by 6 bases, the J end by 3 bases, with 6 bases between. As DNA, the CDR3 is TGTGCCAGCAGCGGGTATGGAAACACCATATATTTT. Translated, it gives CASSGYGNTIYF.

The V and J genes are TRBV10-3 and TRBJ1-2, with 11 bases lining up with TRBD1. V lost 4 bases, J lost 2 bases, and 3 bases stayed unmatched. The germline CDR1 and CDR2 sequences are ENHRY and SYGVKD. The CDR3 has 15 amino acids. CDR3 nucleotide sequence: TGTGCCATCAGTGGGGACAGGGGGGGCAACTATGGCTACACCTTC. Protein: CAISGDRGGNYGYTF.

J is TRBJ2-1 and V is TRBV27; 8 bases fit TRBD2. The CDR3 runs to 13 residues. Germline CDR1 and CDR2: MNHEY and SMNVEV (reference sequence). V was pared by 8 bases and J by 6 bases, with 6 bases of the junction left unmatched. The CDR3 here is CASSTSASNEQFF. Here the CDR3 DNA reads TGTGCCAGCTCGACTAGCGCAAGCAATGAGCAGTTCTTC.

The chain links TRBV18 to TRBJ2-7; 8 bases align to TRBD2. Germline V gene lookup returns CDR1 KGHSH and CDR2 LQKENI. This CDR3 comprises 15 residues. The J segment lost 0 bases and the V segment lost 3 bases, leaving 4 bases of the junction unmatched. CDR3 residues: CASSPSGTDSYEQYF. The DNA of the CDR3 is TGTGCCAGCTCACCTAGCGGGACGGACTCCTACGAGCAGTACTTC.

The V and J genes are TRBV7-2 and TRBJ2-3; 8 bases match TRBD2. The CDR3 length is 14 residues. With V trimmed by 5 bases and J by 4 bases, 5 bases remained unmatched. CDR1 is SGHTA, CDR2 FQGNSA, per germline. The CDR3 DNA reads TGTGCCAGCAGCCCCCGGACTAGCTCAGATACGCAGTATTTT. Its translation is CASSPRTSSDTQYF.

The rearrangement uses TRBV4-1 and TRBJ2-2, with a tentative D call TRBD1 (5 bases). The CDR3 totals 16 residues. Trimming stripped 4 bases from V and 4 bases from J, with 16 bases between. Per germline, CDR1 MGHRA and CDR2 YSYEKL. This CDR3 is CASSPPSTGFTGELFF. The CDR3 bases are TGCGCCAGCAGCCCCCCAAGTACAGGTTTCACCGGGGAGCTGTTTTTT.

The chain combines TRBV7-9 with TRBJ2-7; D is unresolved. Germline CDR1 reads SEHNR; CDR2 reads FQNEAQ (reference sequence). This CDR3 has 12 amino acids. The ends were cut back, 3 bases at V and 2 bases at J, with 5 bases in the middle. CDR3: CASSFIAYEQYF. CDR3 in DNA: TGTGCCAGCAGCTTTATCGCCTACGAGCAGTACTTC. The full variable domain, its missing parts supplied by reference TRBV7-9 and TRBJ2-7, is DTGVSQNPRHKITKRGQNVTFRCDPISEHNRLYWYRQTLGQGPEFLTYFQNEAQLEKSRLLSDRFSAERPKGSFSTLEIQRTEQGDSAMYLCASSFIAYEQYFGPGTRLTVT.

This clone was seen only once. CDR3 residues: CASSEGAARVHQPQHF. The CDR3 region has the DNA TGTGCCAGCAGTGAAGGGGCTGCCAGGGTCCATCAGCCCCAGCATTTT. This chain links TRBV6-1 with TRBJ1-5; D possibly corresponds to TRBD1 (5 bases). The CDR3 runs to 16 residues. The germline V gene has CDR1 MNHNS and CDR2 SASEGT. V dropped 1 base and J dropped 5 bases, with 15 bases sitting between them.

V and J are TRBV14 and TRBJ2-7; 9 bases line up with TRBD2. Germline trimming cut 1 base from V and 7 bases from J; bases unmatched to any gene: 11. The CDR3 has 16 amino acids. Germline V gene lookup returns CDR1 SGHDN and CDR2 FVKESK. The CDR3 reads CASSQGRSGSLREQYF. In nucleotides, the CDR3 is TGTGCCAGCAGCCAAGGTCGTAGCGGGAGCCTCAGGGAGCAGTACTTC.

CDR3 DNA: TGCGCCAGCAGCCAAGATTCAGGGCCCTACGAGCAGTACTTC. It codes for CASSQDSGPYEQYF. The V and J genes are TRBV4-1 and TRBJ2-7, with a weak D call TRBD1 (5 bases). Germline V CDR1 and CDR2: MGHRA, YSYEKL. Deletions cut 0 bases from V and 2 bases from J, with 8 bases between. The CDR3 length is 14 residues.

This rearrangement joins TRBV19 to TRBJ2-3, with a weak D call TRBD2 (5 bases). Trimming stripped 4 bases from V and 4 bases from J, with 21 bases between. The CDR3 has 17 residues. The germline V gene encodes CDR1 LNHDA and CDR2 SQIVND (reference sequence). This CDR3 reads CASSKEVRALGADTQYF. As DNA, the CDR3 is TGTGCCAGTAGTAAGGAGGTGAGGGCCCTCGGGGCAGATACGCAGTATTTT.

The chain employs TRBV5-1 and TRBJ1-5; 9 bases map to TRBD1. J was trimmed by 1 base and V by 1 base; bases with no gene match: 3. The CDR3 length is 16 residues. The germline V gene has CDR1 SGHRS and CDR2 YFSETQ. The CDR3 here is CASSLRTGASNQPQHF. CDR3 DNA sequence: TGCGCCAGCAGCTTGAGGACAGGGGCGAGCAATCAGCCCCAGCATTTT. Complete variable domain (other parts from reference TRBV5-1 and TRBJ1-5): KAGVTQTPRYLIKTRGQQVTLSCSPISGHRSVSWYQQTPGQGLQFLFEYFSETQRNKGNFPGRFSGRQFSNSRSEMNVSTLELGDSALYLCASSLRTGASNQPQHFGDGTRLSIL.